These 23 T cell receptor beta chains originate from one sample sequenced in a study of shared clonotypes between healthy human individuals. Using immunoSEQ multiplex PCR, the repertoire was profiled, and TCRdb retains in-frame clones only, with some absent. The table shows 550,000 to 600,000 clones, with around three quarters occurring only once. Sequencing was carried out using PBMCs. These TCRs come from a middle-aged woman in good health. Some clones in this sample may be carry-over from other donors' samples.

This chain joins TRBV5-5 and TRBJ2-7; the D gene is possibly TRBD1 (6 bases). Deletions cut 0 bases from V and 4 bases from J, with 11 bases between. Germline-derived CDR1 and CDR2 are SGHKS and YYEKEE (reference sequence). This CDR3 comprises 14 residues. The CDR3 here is CASSLVRGGYEQYF. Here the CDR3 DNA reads TGTGCCAGCAGCTTGGTCAGGGGCGGTTACGAGCAGTACTTC.

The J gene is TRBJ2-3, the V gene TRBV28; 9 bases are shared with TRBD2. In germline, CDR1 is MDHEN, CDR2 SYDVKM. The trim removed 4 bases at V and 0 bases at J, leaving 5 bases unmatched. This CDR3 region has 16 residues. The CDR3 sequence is CASSWASGTSTDTQYF. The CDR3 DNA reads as TGTGCCAGCAGTTGGGCTAGCGGGACTAGCACAGATACGCAGTATTTT.

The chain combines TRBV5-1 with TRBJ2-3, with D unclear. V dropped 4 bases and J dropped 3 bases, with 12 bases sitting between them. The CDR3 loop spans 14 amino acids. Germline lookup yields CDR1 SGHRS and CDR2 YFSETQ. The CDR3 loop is CASSPIQPTDTQYF. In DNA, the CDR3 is TGCGCCAGCAGCCCGATACAACCAACAGATACGCAGTATTTT.

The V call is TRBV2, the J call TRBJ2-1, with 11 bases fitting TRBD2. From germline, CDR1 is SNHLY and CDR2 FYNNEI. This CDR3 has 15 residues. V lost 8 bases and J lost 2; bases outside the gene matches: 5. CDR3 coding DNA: TGTGCCAGCGCTGTACTAGCGGGGGCCTACAATGAGCAGTTCTTC. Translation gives CASAVLAGAYNEQFF.

CDR3 sequence reads: CAGGGDRWNIQYF. The DNA of the CDR3 is TGTGCCGGGGGAGGGGATCGGTGGAACATTCAGTACTTC. The V and J genes are TRBV2 and TRBJ2-4, with TRBD2 matching over 7 bases. This CDR3 is built from 13 residues. Germline CDR1 reads SNHLY; CDR2 reads FYNNEI. The ends lost 11 bases at V and 7 bases at J; junction bases unmatched: 11.

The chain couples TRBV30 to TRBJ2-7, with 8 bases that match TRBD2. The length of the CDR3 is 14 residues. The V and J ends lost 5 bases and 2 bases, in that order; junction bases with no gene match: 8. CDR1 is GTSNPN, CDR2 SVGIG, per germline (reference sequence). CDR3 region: CAWGPGGAPYEQYF. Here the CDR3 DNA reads TGTGCCTGGGGACCGGGGGGGGCCCCCTACGAGCAGTACTTC.

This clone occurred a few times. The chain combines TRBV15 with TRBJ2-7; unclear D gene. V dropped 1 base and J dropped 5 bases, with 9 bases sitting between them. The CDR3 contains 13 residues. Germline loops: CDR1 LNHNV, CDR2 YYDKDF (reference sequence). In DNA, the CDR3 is TGTGCCACCAGCAGAGTTGGCGTGAACGAGCAGTACTTC. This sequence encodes CATSRVGVNEQYF.

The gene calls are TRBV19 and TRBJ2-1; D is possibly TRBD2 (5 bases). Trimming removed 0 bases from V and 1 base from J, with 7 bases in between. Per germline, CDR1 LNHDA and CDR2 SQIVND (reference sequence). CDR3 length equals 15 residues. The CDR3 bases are TGTGCCAGTAGTATAGAATCGGGATCCTACAATGAGCAGTTCTTC. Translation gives CASSIESGSYNEQFF.

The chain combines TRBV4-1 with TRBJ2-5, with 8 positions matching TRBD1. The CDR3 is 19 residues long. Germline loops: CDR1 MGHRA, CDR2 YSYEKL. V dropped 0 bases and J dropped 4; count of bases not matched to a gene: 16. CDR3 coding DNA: TGCGCCAGCAGCCAAGACACCCTCGCTGGGACAGGTTGGGGAGAGACCCAGTACTTC. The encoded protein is CASSQDTLAGTGWGETQYF.

The CDR3 reads CSVGQGGGTDTQYF. The CDR3 DNA sequence: TGCAGCGTGGGACAGGGAGGTGGCACAGATACGCAGTATTTT. V and J are TRBV29-1 and TRBJ2-3, with TRBD1 matching 9 bases. V lost 6 bases and J lost 1; bases outside the gene matches: 5. The CDR3 is 14 residues long. The germline V gene has CDR1 SQVTM and CDR2 ANQGSEA.

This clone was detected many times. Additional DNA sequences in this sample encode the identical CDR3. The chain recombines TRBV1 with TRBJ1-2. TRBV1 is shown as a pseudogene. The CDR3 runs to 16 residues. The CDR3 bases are TGCACCAGCAGCCAAGATAGGGCAGCTTCTAACTATGGCTACACCTTC. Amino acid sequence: CTSSQDRAASNYGYTF.

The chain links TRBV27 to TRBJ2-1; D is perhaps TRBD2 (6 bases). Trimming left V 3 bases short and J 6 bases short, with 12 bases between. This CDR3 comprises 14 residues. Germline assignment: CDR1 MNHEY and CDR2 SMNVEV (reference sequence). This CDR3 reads CASSLRRLGNEQFF. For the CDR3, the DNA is TGTGCCAGCAGTTTGAGGCGACTAGGCAATGAGCAGTTCTTC.

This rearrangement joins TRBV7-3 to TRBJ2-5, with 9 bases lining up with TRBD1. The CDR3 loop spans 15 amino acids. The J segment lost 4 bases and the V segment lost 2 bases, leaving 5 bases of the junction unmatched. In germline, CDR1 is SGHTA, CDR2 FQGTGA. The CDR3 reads CASSLGGQGGETQYF. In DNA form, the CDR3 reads TGTGCCAGCAGCTTAGGGGGACAGGGCGGAGAGACCCAGTACTTC.

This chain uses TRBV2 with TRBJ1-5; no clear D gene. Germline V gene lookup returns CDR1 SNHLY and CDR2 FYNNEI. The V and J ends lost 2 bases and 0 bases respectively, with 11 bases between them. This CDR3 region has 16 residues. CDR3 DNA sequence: TGTGCCAGCAGTGAAAGACACCAATATAGCAATCAGCCCCAGCATTTT. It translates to CASSERHQYSNQPQHF. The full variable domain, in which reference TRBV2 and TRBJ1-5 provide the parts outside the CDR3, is EPEVTQTPSHQVTQMGQEVILRCVPISNHLYFYWYRQILGQKVEFLVSFYNNEISEKSEIFDDQFSVERPDGSNFTLKIRSTKLEDSAMYFCASSERHQYSNQPQHFGDGTRLSIL.

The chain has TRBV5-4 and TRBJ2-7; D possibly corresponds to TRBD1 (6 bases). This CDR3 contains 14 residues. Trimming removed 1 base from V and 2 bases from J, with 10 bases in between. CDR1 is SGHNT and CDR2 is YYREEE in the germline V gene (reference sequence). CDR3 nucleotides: TGTGCCAGCAGCTTGCAACAGGGTCCCTACGAGCAGTACTTC. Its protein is CASSLQQGPYEQYF.

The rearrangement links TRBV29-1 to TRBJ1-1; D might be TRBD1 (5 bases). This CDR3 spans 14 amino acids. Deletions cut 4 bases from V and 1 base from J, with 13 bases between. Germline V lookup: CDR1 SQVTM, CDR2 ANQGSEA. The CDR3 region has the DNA TGCAGCGTTGGACGGTCCGGGGGGAACACTGAAGCTTTCTTT. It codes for CSVGRSGGNTEAFF.

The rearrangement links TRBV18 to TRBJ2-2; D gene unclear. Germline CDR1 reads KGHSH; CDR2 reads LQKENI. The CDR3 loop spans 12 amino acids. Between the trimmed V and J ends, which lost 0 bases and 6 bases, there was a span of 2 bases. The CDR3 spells CASSPPPGELFF. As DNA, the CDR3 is TGTGCCAGCTCACCACCGCCCGGGGAGCTGTTTTTT.

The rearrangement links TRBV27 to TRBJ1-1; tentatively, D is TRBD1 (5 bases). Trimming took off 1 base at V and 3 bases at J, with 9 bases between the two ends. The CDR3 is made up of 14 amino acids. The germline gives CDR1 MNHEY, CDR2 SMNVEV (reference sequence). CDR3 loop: CASSLWGEHTEAFF. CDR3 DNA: TGTGCCAGCAGTTTATGGGGGGAACACACTGAAGCTTTCTTT.

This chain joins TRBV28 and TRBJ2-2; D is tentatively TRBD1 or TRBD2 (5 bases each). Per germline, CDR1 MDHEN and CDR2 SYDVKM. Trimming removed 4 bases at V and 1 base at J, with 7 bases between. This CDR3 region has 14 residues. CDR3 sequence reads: CASSSGRNTGELFF. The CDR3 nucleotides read TGTGCCAGCAGTTCGGGACGGAACACCGGGGAGCTGTTTTTT.

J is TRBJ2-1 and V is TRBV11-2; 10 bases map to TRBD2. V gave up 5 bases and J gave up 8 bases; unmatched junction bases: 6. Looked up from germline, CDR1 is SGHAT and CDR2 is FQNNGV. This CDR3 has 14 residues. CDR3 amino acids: CASSRLAGIDEQFF. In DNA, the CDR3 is TGTGCCAGCAGCAGACTAGCGGGTATAGATGAGCAGTTCTTC.

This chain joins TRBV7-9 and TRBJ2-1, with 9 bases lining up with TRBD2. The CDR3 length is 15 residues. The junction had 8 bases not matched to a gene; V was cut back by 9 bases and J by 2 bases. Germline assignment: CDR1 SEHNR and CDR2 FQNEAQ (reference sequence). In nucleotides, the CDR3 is TGTGCCAGTACCACGGTAGCGGGGGCCTACAATGAGCAGTTCTTC. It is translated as CASTTVAGAYNEQFF.

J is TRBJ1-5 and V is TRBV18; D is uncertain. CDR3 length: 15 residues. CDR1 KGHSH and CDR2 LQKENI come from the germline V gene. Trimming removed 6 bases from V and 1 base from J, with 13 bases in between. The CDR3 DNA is TGTGCCAGCTCGCCAACCCAGCAGAGCAATCAGCCCCAGCATTTT. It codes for CASSPTQQSNQPQHF.

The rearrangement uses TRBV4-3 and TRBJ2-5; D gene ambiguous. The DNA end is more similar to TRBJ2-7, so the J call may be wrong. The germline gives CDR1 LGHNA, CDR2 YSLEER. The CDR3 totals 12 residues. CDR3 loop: CASSQGRDEQYF. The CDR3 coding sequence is TGCGCCAGCAGCCAGGGCCGGGACGAGCAGTACTTC.